This entry is about one T cell receptor beta chain. Sequencing was performed with immunoSEQ multiplex PCR; in TCRdb, only in-frame clones are kept and a portion is missing. The sample lists some 26,000 clones, approximately 89% occurring once. The CDR3 sequence is 15 residues long. The V and J ends lost 5 bases and 4 bases respectively, with 15 bases between them. Germline CDR1 and CDR2: SGHAT and FQNNGV. The sample comes from a study of monozygotic twins with cystic fibrosis. Sequenced sample: blood. The V call is TRBV11-2, the J call TRBJ2-1; a possible D gene is TRBD2 (6 bases). This TCR derives from a girl aged 2 to 10 with cystic fibrosis. CDR3 residues: CASSRGTASYNEQFF. Written as DNA, the CDR3 is TGTGCCAGCAGCCGCGGGACGGCCTCTTACAATGAGCAGTTCTTC.